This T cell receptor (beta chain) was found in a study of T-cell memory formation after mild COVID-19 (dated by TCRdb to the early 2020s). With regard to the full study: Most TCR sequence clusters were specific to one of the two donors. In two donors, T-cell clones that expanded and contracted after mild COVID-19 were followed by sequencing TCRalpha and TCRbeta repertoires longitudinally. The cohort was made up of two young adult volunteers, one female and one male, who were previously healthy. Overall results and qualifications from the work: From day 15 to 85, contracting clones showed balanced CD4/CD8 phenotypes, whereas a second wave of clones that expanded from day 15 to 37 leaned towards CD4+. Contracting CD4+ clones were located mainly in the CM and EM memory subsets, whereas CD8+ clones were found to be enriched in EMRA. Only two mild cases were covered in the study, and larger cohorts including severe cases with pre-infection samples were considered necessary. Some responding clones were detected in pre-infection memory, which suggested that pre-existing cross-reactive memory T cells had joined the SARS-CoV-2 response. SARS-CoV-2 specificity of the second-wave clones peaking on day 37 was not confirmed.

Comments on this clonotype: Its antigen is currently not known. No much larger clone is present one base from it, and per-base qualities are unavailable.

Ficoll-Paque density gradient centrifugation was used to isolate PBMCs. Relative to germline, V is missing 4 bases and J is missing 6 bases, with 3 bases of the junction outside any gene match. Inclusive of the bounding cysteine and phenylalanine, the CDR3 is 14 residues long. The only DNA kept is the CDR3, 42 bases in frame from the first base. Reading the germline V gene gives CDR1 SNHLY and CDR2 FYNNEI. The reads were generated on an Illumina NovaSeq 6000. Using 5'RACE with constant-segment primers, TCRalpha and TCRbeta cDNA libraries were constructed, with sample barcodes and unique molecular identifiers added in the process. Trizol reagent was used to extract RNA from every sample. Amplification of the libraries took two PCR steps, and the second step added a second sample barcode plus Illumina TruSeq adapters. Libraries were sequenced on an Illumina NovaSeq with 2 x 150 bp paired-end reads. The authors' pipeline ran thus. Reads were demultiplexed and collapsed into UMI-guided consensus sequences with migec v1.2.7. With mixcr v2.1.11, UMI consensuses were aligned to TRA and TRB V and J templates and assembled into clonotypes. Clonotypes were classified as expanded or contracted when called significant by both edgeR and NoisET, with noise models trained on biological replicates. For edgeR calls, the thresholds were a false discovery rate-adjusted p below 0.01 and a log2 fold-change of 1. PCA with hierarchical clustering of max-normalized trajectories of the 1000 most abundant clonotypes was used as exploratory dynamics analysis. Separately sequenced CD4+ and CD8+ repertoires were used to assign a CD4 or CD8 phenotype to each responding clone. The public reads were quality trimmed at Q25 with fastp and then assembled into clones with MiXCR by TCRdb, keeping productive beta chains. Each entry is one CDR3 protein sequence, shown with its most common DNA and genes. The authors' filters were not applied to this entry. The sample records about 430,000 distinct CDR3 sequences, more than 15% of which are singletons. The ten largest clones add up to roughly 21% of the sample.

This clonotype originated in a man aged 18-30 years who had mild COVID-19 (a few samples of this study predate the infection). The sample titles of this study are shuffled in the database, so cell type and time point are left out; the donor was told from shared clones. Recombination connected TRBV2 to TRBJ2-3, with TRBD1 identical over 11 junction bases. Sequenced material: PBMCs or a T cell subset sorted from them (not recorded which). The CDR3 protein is CASSGDRGADTQYF. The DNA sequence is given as TGTGCCAGCAGTGGGGACAGGGGGGCCGATACGCAGTATTTT. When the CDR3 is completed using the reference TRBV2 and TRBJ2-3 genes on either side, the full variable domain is EPEVTQTPSHQVTQMGQEVILRCVPISNHLYFYWYRQILGQKVEFLVSFYNNEISEKSEIFDDQFSVERPDGSNFTLKIRSTKLEDSAMYFCASSGDRGADTQYFGPGTRLTVL.